This T cell receptor (beta chain) stems from a study of blood T cell repertoires in COVID-19. The CDR3 runs to 15 residues. Germline loops: CDR1 LNHDA, CDR2 SQIVND (reference sequence). V was clipped by 6 bases and J by 8 bases; unmatched bases: 10. The protocol was immunoSEQ multiplex PCR, while the TCRdb copy is restricted to in-frame clones and leaves out a portion. The data show a few hundred thousand clones, over 85% seen once. Recruits, aged about 18 to 100 years, lived in 24 US areas. Shortly before study entry, within 2 weeks, exposed participants had met a COVID-19 case. The source material was PBMCs or T cells enriched from blood (not recorded which). The rearrangement links TRBV19 to TRBJ2-3; 11 bases match TRBD1. This sequence was found in a woman in her forties or fifties who had been exposed to COVID-19. CDR3 nucleotide sequence: TGTGCCAGTAGCCAACCGGGACAGGGGGGTGGTACGCAGTATTTT. Translation: CASSQPGQGGGTQYF.